The 32 T cell receptor beta chains listed next were all sequenced from one sample in a study of blood T cell repertoires in COVID-19. Generated by immunoSEQ multiplex PCR, the TCRdb table keeps only in-frame clones and is missing some. The sample records around 110,000 clones, about 82% being singletons. The source material was peripheral blood. These receptors all stem from a man aged 60 to 69 with active or convalescent COVID-19.

The chain has TRBV10-3 and TRBJ2-7; TRBD1 agrees at 9 bases. CDR3 length equals 14 residues. Germline CDR1 is ENHRY and CDR2 is SYGVKD. Trimming removed 11 bases from V and 2 bases from J; junction bases left unmatched: 10. The CDR3 DNA is TGTGCCTCAAACCGGGACAGGGCTACCTACGAGCAGTACTTC. The encoded protein is CASNRDRATYEQYF.

This chain connects TRBV11-2 to TRBJ1-1; D unclear. Germline-derived CDR1 and CDR2 are SGHAT and FQNNGV. V was shortened by 5 bases and J by 4 bases, with 14 bases between the two germline ends. This CDR3 has 14 amino acids. Here the CDR3 DNA reads TGTGCCAGCAGCCTCGGGGAGAGAGGCACTGAAGCTTTCTTT. It specifies CASSLGERGTEAFF.

The gene calls are TRBV6-2 or TRBV6-3 and TRBJ1-3; 7 bases fit TRBD1. With V trimmed by 4 bases and J by 2 bases, 5 bases remained unmatched. In germline, CDR1 is MNHEY, CDR2 SVGEGT. This CDR3 has 15 amino acids. The DNA of the CDR3 is TGTGCCAGCAGTTCCGTACAGGGGACTGGAAACACCATATATTTT. This gives the protein CASSSVQGTGNTIYF.

The chain employs TRBV28 and TRBJ1-5; 7 positions match TRBD1. CDR3 length equals 15 residues. The germline CDR1 and CDR2 sequences are MDHEN and SYDVKM. The junction had 9 bases not matched to a gene; V was cut back by 1 base and J by 9 bases. CDR3 DNA: TGTGCCAGCAGTTTATCCGGATTGAGACAGGGGCCCCAGCATTTT. Translating gives CASSLSGLRQGPQHF.

The chain links TRBV7-9 to TRBJ2-7, with D tentatively TRBD2 (6 bases). The CDR3 is 15 amino acids. Trimming took off 6 bases at V and 0 bases at J, with 15 bases between the two ends. Germline CDR1 SEHNR, CDR2 FQNEAQ (reference sequence). The CDR3 DNA sequence: TGTGCCAGCAGAGACCGGGACGGGAGCTCCTACGAGCAGTACTTC. Protein product: CASRDRDGSSYEQYF.

The gene calls are TRBV28 and TRBJ1-5; a weak D match, TRBD1 (5 bases). The germline V and J ends were trimmed by 6 bases and 6 bases, with 18 bases remaining between them. The CDR3 sequence is 15 residues long. CDR1 MDHEN and CDR2 SYDVKM come from the germline V gene. The CDR3 here is CASRLRPPGPQPQHF. In nucleotides, the CDR3 is TGTGCCAGCAGATTAAGGCCTCCAGGGCCTCAGCCCCAGCATTTT.

The V and J genes are TRBV19 and TRBJ1-5; D is possibly TRBD1 (5 bases). The CDR3 contains 13 residues. The V gene's germline CDR1 is LNHDA and CDR2 SQIVND (reference sequence). The V end lost 9 bases, the J end lost 4 bases, and 13 bases lay between the germline ends. The chain's CDR3 is CASPVGGNQPQHF. CDR3 coding DNA: TGTGCCAGCCCGGTTGGGGGGAATCAGCCCCAGCATTTT.

This chain connects TRBV19 to TRBJ2-3; D is perhaps TRBD1 (6 bases). V was pared by 5 bases and J by 2 bases, with 17 bases between. Germline assignment: CDR1 LNHDA and CDR2 SQIVND (reference sequence). The CDR3 contains 16 residues. The CDR3 bases are TGTGCCAGTAGTGATCAGGGGCGGCCCTTCACAGATACGCAGTATTTT. Residues: CASSDQGRPFTDTQYF.

This clone was observed once. V and J are TRBV7-3 and TRBJ2-1; no firm D call. Trimming took off 5 bases at V and 0 bases at J, with 11 bases between the two ends. The germline V gene encodes CDR1 SGHTA and CDR2 FQGTGA. The CDR3 sequence is 15 residues long. Here the CDR3 DNA reads TGTGCCAGCAGCCTCGGAGATAGCTCCTACAATGAGCAGTTCTTC. Amino acid sequence: CASSLGDSSYNEQFF.

The V call is TRBV27, the J call TRBJ2-1, with D possibly TRBD1 on 7 matching bases. This CDR3 region has 16 residues. From germline, CDR1 is MNHEY and CDR2 SMNVEV (reference sequence). V gave up 5 bases and J gave up 4 bases, with 18 bases separating them. The CDR3 reads CASSIPSRDRYNEQFF. The CDR3 DNA is TGTGCCAGCAGTATTCCATCGCGGGACAGATACAATGAGCAGTTCTTC.

This clone has just a few counts. This chain connects TRBV27 to TRBJ2-7, with a weak D call TRBD1 (5 bases). CDR1 and CDR2 (germline): MNHEY, SMNVEV (reference sequence). The CDR3 consists of 15 residues. Trimming pared 5 bases from V and 2 bases from J, leaving 16 bases between. The DNA of the CDR3 is TGTGCCAGCAGTGCTACAGGTAGCCGACCCTACGAGCAGTACTTC. It codes for CASSATGSRPYEQYF.

V is TRBV11-3 and J is TRBJ2-7; D gene unclear. In germline, CDR1 is SGHNT, CDR2 YENEEA. The CDR3 covers 13 residues. V was clipped by 2 bases and J by 3 bases, with 8 bases between them. The CDR3 DNA is TGTGCCAGCAGCTTAAATAGCTTCTACGAGCAGTACTTC. Its protein product is CASSLNSFYEQYF. Filled out from reference TRBV11-3 and TRBJ2-7, the complete variable domain reads EAGVVQSPRYKIIEKKQPVAFWCNPISGHNTLYWYLQNLGQGPELLIRYENEEAVDDSQLPKDRFSAERLKGVDSTLKIQPAELGDSAVYLCASSLNSFYEQYFGPGTRLTVT.

The chain uses TRBV27 and TRBJ2-3; D is ambiguous. The V end lost 1 base, the J end lost 1 base, and 12 bases lay between the germline ends. Germline V lookup: CDR1 MNHEY, CDR2 SMNVEV (reference sequence). The CDR3 is 16 residues long. CDR3 DNA sequence: TGTGCCAGCAGTTTATATGGGCCCTACGGCACAGATACGCAGTATTTT. This sequence encodes CASSLYGPYGTDTQYF.

The sample holds many counts of this clone. The chain recombines TRBV9 with TRBJ1-1, with a possible D match to TRBD1 (6 bases). From germline, CDR1 is SGDLS and CDR2 YYNGEE. The CDR3 is 15 residues long. The V and J ends lost 3 bases and 1 base respectively, with 13 bases between them. In nucleotides, the CDR3 is TGTGCCAGCAGCGCCTTTGACAGGCGGAACACTGAAGCTTTCTTT. Encoded protein: CASSAFDRRNTEAFF.

Comment on this clone: Additional DNA sequences in this sample encode the identical CDR3. V is TRBV20-1 and J is TRBJ1-2; no definite D call. This CDR3 is 12 amino acids long. CDR1 DFQATT and CDR2 SNEGSKA come from the germline V gene (reference sequence). The V end was cut by 3 bases, the J end by 0 bases, with 5 bases between. The CDR3 nucleotides are TGCAGTGCTAGTGCTTCTAACTATGGCTACACCTTC. Amino acids: CSASASNYGYTF.

The rearrangement uses TRBV9 and TRBJ2-2, with D perhaps TRBD1 (7 bases). Germline CDR1 SGDLS, CDR2 YYNGEE. The CDR3 extends over 14 amino acids. Trimming cost V 4 bases and J 7 bases, with 14 bases left between them. CDR3 protein: CASSPTQGGGELFF. Written as DNA, the CDR3 is TGTGCCAGCAGCCCAACCCAGGGGGGCGGGGAGCTGTTTTTT.

The chain is built from TRBV2 and TRBJ2-7, with TRBD1 as a possible D gene (6 bases). V was clipped by 7 bases and J by 0 bases, with 13 bases between them. CDR3 length: 14 amino acids. Germline loops: CDR1 SNHLY, CDR2 FYNNEI. In DNA form, the CDR3 reads TGTGCCAGCACCCCGGACAGAGTCTCCTACGAGCAGTACTTC. It specifies CASTPDRVSYEQYF.

This chain connects TRBV10-3 to TRBJ2-1; the D is unclear. CDR1 is ENHRY and CDR2 is SYGVKD in the germline V gene. Trimming removed 4 bases at V and 8 bases at J, with 9 bases between. The CDR3 consists of 12 residues. The CDR3, as DNA: TGTGCCATCAGTGCTAGTGAGGATGAGCAGTTCTTC. Amino acid sequence: CAISASEDEQFF.

This chain uses TRBV7-2 with TRBJ2-4, with TRBD2 matching over 15 bases. The CDR3 spans 19 residues. The trim removed 2 bases at V and 0 bases at J, leaving 5 bases unmatched. CDR1 and CDR2 from the germline V gene are SGHTA and FQGNSA. CDR3 sequence: CASSLKGLAGGLAKNIQYF. The CDR3 DNA reads as TGTGCCAGCAGCTTAAAGGGACTAGCGGGAGGACTAGCCAAAAACATTCAGTACTTC.

This sequence joins TRBV6-6 and TRBJ2-7; TRBD1 matches 7 bases. The CDR3 consists of 16 residues. The junction had 11 bases not matched to a gene; V was cut back by 3 bases and J by 3 bases. Germline V CDR1 and CDR2: MNHNY, SVGAGI (reference sequence). CDR3 nucleotide sequence: TGTGCCAGCAGTTATCCTAAGGGGGCAGGGGGCTACGAGCAGTACTTC. Amino acid sequence: CASSYPKGAGGYEQYF.

The genes are TRBV21-1 and TRBJ2-5; the table's D call of TRBD1 was not tested on the DNA. TRBV21-1 counts as a pseudogene. CDR3 length: 15 residues. The CDR3 DNA sequence: TGTGCCAGCAGCTCCCAATGGACAGTGCAACAGACCCAGTACTTC. It codes for CASSSQWTVQQTQYF.

The V and J genes are TRBV27 and TRBJ2-5, with 13 bases lining up with TRBD2. This CDR3 region has 18 residues. The J segment lost 2 bases and the V segment lost 2 bases, leaving 8 bases of the junction unmatched. The germline CDR1 and CDR2 sequences are MNHEY and SMNVEV (reference sequence). CDR3 in amino acids: CASSLTSGRAPPQETQYF. CDR3 nucleotide sequence: TGTGCCAGCAGTTTAACTAGCGGGAGGGCCCCCCCACAAGAGACCCAGTACTTC.

The genes are TRBV27 and TRBJ2-7; 14 bases are a match to TRBD2. TRBJ2-5 explains the end of the DNA better; the J call may be wrong. Germline V gene lookup returns CDR1 MNHEY and CDR2 SMNVEV (reference sequence). The CDR3 loop spans 16 amino acids. The CDR3 DNA follows: TGTGCCAGCAGTTCGGGACTAGCGGGAGAATGGGAGACCCAGTACTTC. Amino acids: CASSSGLAGEWETQYF.

This chain uses TRBV3-1 (or the pseudogene TRBV3-2) with TRBJ2-1; 7 bases are a match to TRBD2. V shed 6 bases, J shed 9 bases, and the junction held 14 bases outside the gene matches. Germline lookup yields CDR1 LGHDT and CDR2 YNNKEL (reference sequence). The CDR3 runs to 15 residues. The CDR3 sequence: CASRALGRERGEQFF. In nucleotides, the CDR3 is TGTGCCAGCAGAGCCCTGGGGCGGGAGAGAGGTGAGCAGTTCTTC.

V gene TRBV25-1 combines with J gene TRBJ2-3; 7 bases align to TRBD2. The J segment lost 5 bases and the V segment lost 3 bases, leaving 11 bases of the junction unmatched. This CDR3 spans 16 amino acids. Germline V gene sequence: CDR1 MGHDK, CDR2 SYGVNS. The CDR3 sequence: CASSDGGKGRGDTQYF. CDR3 DNA sequence: TGTGCCAGCAGTGATGGGGGTAAGGGGAGGGGAGATACGCAGTATTTT.

J is TRBJ2-5 and V is TRBV11-2; 9 bases map to TRBD2. Losses at the gene ends were 8 bases for V and 4 bases for J; bases not matched to a gene: 8. Germline CDR1 reads SGHAT; CDR2 reads FQNNGV. The CDR3 consists of 14 residues. CDR3 sequence reads: CASGGGGARETQYF. The CDR3 DNA follows: TGTGCCAGCGGCGGGGGGGGAGCGAGAGAGACCCAGTACTTC. The full variable domain, with the rest looked up from reference TRBV11-2 and TRBJ2-5, is EAGVAQSPRYKIIEKRQSVAFWCNPISGHATLYWYQQILGQGPKLLIQFQNNGVVDDSQLPKDRFSAERLKGVDSTLKIQPAKLEDSAVYLCASGGGGARETQYFGPGTRLLVL.

This sequence joins TRBV7-8 and TRBJ1-3; D possibly corresponds to TRBD1 (5 bases). The CDR3 consists of 13 residues. From germline, CDR1 is SGHVS and CDR2 FQNEAQ. Deletions cut 3 bases from V and 5 bases from J, with 8 bases between. CDR3 protein: CASSFDSRNTIYF. For the CDR3, the DNA is TGTGCCAGCAGCTTTGACAGCCGAAACACCATATATTTT.

This clone was observed a handful of times. This chain's CDR3 is CASSPWDSEKLFF. DNA for the CDR3: TGTGCCAGCAGCCCCTGGGACAGCGAAAAACTGTTTTTT. The chain is built from TRBV5-6 and TRBJ1-4, with 7 nucleotides matching TRBD1. V lost 4 bases and J lost 8; bases outside the gene matches: 5. The CDR3 has 13 amino acids. Germline V CDR1 and CDR2: SGHDT, YYEEEE. Variable domain in full (rest from reference TRBV5-6 and TRBJ1-4): DAGVTQSPTHLIKTRGQQVTLRCSPKSGHDTVSWYQQALGQGPQFIFQYYEEEERQRGNFPDRFSGHQFPNYSSELNVNALLLGDSALYLCASSPWDSEKLFFGSGTQLSVL.

There are a few counts of this clone. This chain links TRBV5-6 with TRBJ2-3, with D possibly matching TRBD1 (6 bases). The CDR3 consists of 15 residues. V was cut by 2 bases and J by 2 bases, with 12 bases left in between. CDR1 SGHDT and CDR2 YYEEEE come from the germline V gene. The CDR3 loop is CASSFGTRATDTQYF. The CDR3 coding sequence is TGTGCCAGCAGCTTCGGGACACGTGCCACAGATACGCAGTATTTT.

The chain has TRBV15 and TRBJ2-2, with TRBD2 matching 8 bases. There are 16 residues in the CDR3. CDR1 is LNHNV, CDR2 YYDKDF, per germline (reference sequence). V trimming: 0 bases; J trimming: 4 bases; junction bases outside the gene matches: 4. CDR3 nucleotides: TGTGCCACCAGCAGAGAGTCCGGGAGGGGCACCGGGGAGCTGTTTTTT. It translates to CATSRESGRGTGELFF. Full variable domain (missing parts from reference TRBV15 and TRBJ2-2): DAMVIQNPRYQVTQFGKPVTLSCSQTLNHNVMYWYQQKSSQAPKLLFHYYDKDFNNEADTPDNFQSRRPNTSFCFLDIRSPGLGDTAMYLCATSRESGRGTGELFFGEGSRLTVL.

Of note for this clone: Additional DNA sequences in this sample encode the identical CDR3. This chain joins TRBV7-2 and TRBJ2-3, with 9 bases identical to TRBD1. Losses at the gene ends were 3 bases for V and 3 bases for J; bases not matched to a gene: 1. The CDR3 runs to 14 residues. Looked up from germline, CDR1 is SGHTA and CDR2 is FQGNSA. CDR3 nucleotide sequence: TGTGCCAGCAGCTTGGACAGGGGAACAGATACGCAGTATTTT. It encodes CASSLDRGTDTQYF.

For the CDR3, the DNA is TGTGCCAGCAGTTACTCAGGACAGAGAGGGGATACGCAGTATTTT. It encodes CASSYSGQRGDTQYF. The gene calls are TRBV6-5 and TRBJ2-3, with TRBD1 as a possible D gene (6 bases). The CDR3 spans 15 residues. Trimming removed 0 bases from V and 6 bases from J, with 13 bases in between. The germline CDR1 and CDR2 sequences are MNHEY and SVGAGI.